This T cell receptor (beta chain) derives from a study of blood T cell repertoires in COVID-19. Those enrolled, adults aged roughly 18 to 89 years, came from some 23 US areas. Libraries were prepared by immunoSEQ multiplex PCR; TCRdb keeps only in-frame clonotypes and omits some of them. The sample lists approximately 70,000 clones, just over 70% occurring once. Germline V lookup: CDR1 SGHTA, CDR2 FQGTGA. Trimming at V came to 4 bases and at J to 10 bases, leaving 4 bases not matched to a gene. The CDR3 covers 12 residues. The sample taken for sequencing was PBMCs or T cells enriched from blood (not recorded which). The receptor comes from a woman aged 60 to 75 who had been exposed to COVID-19. This rearrangement joins TRBV7-3 to TRBJ1-1, with 9 positions matching TRBD1. The CDR3 coding sequence is TGTGCCAGCAGCTCCGGGACAGGGAGAGCTTTCTTT. It encodes CASSSGTGRAFF.